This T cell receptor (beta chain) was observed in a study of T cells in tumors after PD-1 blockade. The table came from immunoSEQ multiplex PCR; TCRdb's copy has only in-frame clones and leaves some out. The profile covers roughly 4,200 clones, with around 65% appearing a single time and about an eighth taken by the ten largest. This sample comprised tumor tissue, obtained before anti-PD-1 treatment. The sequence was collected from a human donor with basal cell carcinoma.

The CDR3 bases are TGTGCCAGCAGTTACCAAGGGGTACAGTTCTTC. Its protein is CASSYQGVQFF. This chain joins TRBV6-5 and TRBJ2-1; D is possibly TRBD1 (5 bases). The CDR3 runs to 11 residues. V was shortened by 2 bases and J by 13 bases, with 9 bases between the two germline ends. Germline lookup yields CDR1 MNHEY and CDR2 SVGAGI.